The next 4 T cell receptor beta chains were all read from a single sample in a study of identical twins. TCRdb analysed the 5' RACE reads with MiXCR anew, one entry per CDR3 protein. Seen here are around 670,000 distinct CDR3 sequences, roughly 6% observed once, and the top ten hold 1.5% to 2%. Sequencing was carried out using naive T cells sorted from blood. These receptors originate from a man aged 18 to 30 in good health.

This clonotype has at least ten counts. The chain employs TRBV12-3 or TRBV12-4 and TRBJ2-1; 10 nucleotides align to TRBD2. This CDR3 comprises 15 residues. The V segment lost 5 bases and the J segment 9 bases; nucleotides outside the gene matches: 10. The DNA for the CDR3 is TGTGCCAGCAGTCTAGAGAGCGGGAGGGGGGTTGAGCAGTTCTTC. Protein product: CASSLESGRGVEQFF.

This clonotype was seen many times. The chain joins TRBV20-1 to TRBJ2-1; no clear D gene. The CDR3 totals 14 residues. V was shortened by 3 bases and J by 0 bases, with 9 bases between the two germline ends. Germline V gene sequence: CDR1 DFQATT, CDR2 SNEGSKA (reference sequence). The CDR3, as DNA: TGCAGTGCTAGGGCGTCGGGCTCCTACAATGAGCAGTTCTTC. Translation: CSARASGSYNEQFF.

This clonotype was observed at least ten times. The chain carries TRBV20-1 and TRBJ2-5, with a weak D call TRBD2 (5 bases). V was shortened by 0 bases and J by 5 bases, with 10 bases between the two germline ends. The CDR3 runs to 13 residues. Germline CDR1 and CDR2: DFQATT and SNEGSKA (reference sequence). DNA for the CDR3: TGCAGTGCTAGAGATCCTAGCAGCGAGACCCAGTACTTC. Translated: CSARDPSSETQYF.

This clonotype has a count of ten or more. The J gene is TRBJ2-7, the V gene TRBV4-3; tentative D call: TRBD1 (6 bases). This CDR3 spans 15 amino acids. Germline V gene sequence: CDR1 LGHNA, CDR2 YSLEER. Trimming took 1 base from V and 1 from J, leaving 11 bases between them. Here the CDR3 DNA reads TGCGCCAGCAGCCAAGGCACAGGGCGATCCTACGAGCAGTACTTC. As protein: CASSQGTGRSYEQYF.